Shown below are 7 T cell receptor beta chains from a single sample sequenced in a study of cytomegalovirus exposure and HLA in healthy donors. 13 Jbeta primers and 60 Vbeta primers were used for the PCR. Profiled with immunoSEQ multiplex PCR; TCRdb holds only in-frame clones, not every one. Of roughly 99,000 clones listed, around three quarters are singletons. Sequencing was done on a sample of PBMCs. Receptor source: a male donor in good health and CMV-seropositive.

The V call is TRBV27, the J call TRBJ2-3, with 11 bases that match TRBD2. V lost 1 base and J lost 4; bases outside the gene matches: 4. There are 16 residues in the CDR3. Germline lookup yields CDR1 MNHEY and CDR2 SMNVEV (reference sequence). CDR3 bases: TGTGCCAGCAGTTTATTTCCTAGCGGGGGGTCAGATACGCAGTATTTT. This translates into CASSLFPSGGSDTQYF.

This sequence joins TRBV4-3 and TRBJ1-6, with D hard to call. This CDR3 comprises 18 residues. Germline assignment: CDR1 LGHNA and CDR2 YSLEER. The V and J ends lost 1 base and 4 bases respectively, with 17 bases between them. This CDR3 is CASSQGAGRLFYNSPLHF. CDR3 DNA sequence: TGCGCCAGCAGCCAAGGGGCAGGCAGGTTATTTTATAATTCACCCCTCCACTTT.

This clone was seen just once. CDR3 in amino acids: CASSLTPGTGAWEQYF. The CDR3 bases are TGCGCCAGCAGCTTGACCCCCGGGACAGGCGCCTGGGAGCAGTACTTC. The chain is built from TRBV5-1 and TRBJ2-7; 8 positions match TRBD1. V gave up 1 base and J gave up 7 bases; unmatched junction bases: 13. Germline V CDR1 and CDR2: SGHRS, YFSETQ. This CDR3 region has 16 residues.

This clone was seen a few times. The chain recombines TRBV6-1 with TRBJ1-4, with D perhaps matching TRBD1 (6 bases). The CDR3 has 14 amino acids. V dropped 6 bases and J dropped 5 bases, with 13 bases sitting between them. The germline CDR1 and CDR2 sequences are MNHNS and SASEGT. This chain's CDR3 is CASRSGDLNEKLFF. CDR3 bases: TGTGCCAGCAGATCAGGGGACCTGAATGAAAAACTGTTTTTT.

This chain uses TRBV15 with TRBJ1-1; TRBD1 agrees at 10 bases. The germline V gene encodes CDR1 LNHNV and CDR2 YYDKDF (reference sequence). This CDR3 spans 17 amino acids. The V segment lost 0 bases and the J segment 10 bases; nucleotides outside the gene matches: 14. This CDR3 is CATSRDRSGTGVSGAFF. The DNA for the CDR3 is TGTGCCACCAGCAGAGATCGCTCGGGGACAGGGGTATCCGGAGCTTTCTTT.

This chain uses TRBV9 with TRBJ2-3; D might be TRBD1 (5 bases). The CDR3 is 13 amino acids. The V gene's germline CDR1 is SGDLS and CDR2 YYNGEE. V lost 4 bases to trimming and J lost 4 bases, with 10 bases between them. The chain's CDR3 is CASSPTVPDTQYF. The CDR3 coding sequence is TGTGCCAGCAGCCCGACAGTCCCAGATACGCAGTATTTT.

This clone was observed once. V usage is TRBV7-2 and J usage is TRBJ1-1; D possibly corresponds to TRBD1 (5 bases). The CDR3 is 15 residues long. Germline V gene lookup returns CDR1 SGHTA and CDR2 FQGNSA. V shed 2 bases and J shed 4 bases, with 14 bases lying between them. CDR3 residues: CASSLSSLGPTEAFF. In DNA form, the CDR3 reads TGTGCCAGCAGCTTAAGCTCGTTGGGGCCCACTGAAGCTTTCTTT.